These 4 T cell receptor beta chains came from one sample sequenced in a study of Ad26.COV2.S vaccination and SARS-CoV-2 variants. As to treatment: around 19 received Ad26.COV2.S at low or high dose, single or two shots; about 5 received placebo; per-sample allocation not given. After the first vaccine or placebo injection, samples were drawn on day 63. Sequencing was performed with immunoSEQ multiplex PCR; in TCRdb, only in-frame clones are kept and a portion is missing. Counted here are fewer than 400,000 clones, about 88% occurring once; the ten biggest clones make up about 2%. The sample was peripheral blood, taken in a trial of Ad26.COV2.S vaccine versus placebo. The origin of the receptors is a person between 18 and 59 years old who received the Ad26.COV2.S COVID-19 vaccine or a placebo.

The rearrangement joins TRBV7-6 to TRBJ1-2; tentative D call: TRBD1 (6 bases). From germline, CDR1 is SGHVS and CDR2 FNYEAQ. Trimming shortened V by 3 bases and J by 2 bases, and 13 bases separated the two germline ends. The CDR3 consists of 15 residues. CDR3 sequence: CASSLANQGNYGYTF. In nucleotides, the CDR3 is TGTGCCAGCAGCTTGGCCAATCAGGGGAACTATGGCTACACCTTC.

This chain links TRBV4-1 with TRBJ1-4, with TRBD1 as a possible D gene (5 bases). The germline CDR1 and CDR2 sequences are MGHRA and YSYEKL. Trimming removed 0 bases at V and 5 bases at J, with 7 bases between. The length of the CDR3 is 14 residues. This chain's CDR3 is CASSQDQGNEKLFF. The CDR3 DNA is TGCGCCAGCAGCCAAGACCAGGGAAATGAAAAACTGTTTTTT.

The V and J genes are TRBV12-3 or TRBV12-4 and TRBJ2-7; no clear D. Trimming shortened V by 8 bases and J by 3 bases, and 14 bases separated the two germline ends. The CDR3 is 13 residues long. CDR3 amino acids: CASQPGPNYEQYF. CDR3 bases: TGTGCCAGCCAGCCCGGGCCCAACTACGAGCAGTACTTC.

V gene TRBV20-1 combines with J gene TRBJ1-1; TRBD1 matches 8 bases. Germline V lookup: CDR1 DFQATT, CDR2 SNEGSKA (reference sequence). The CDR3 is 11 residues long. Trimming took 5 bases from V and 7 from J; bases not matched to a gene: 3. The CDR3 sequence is CSADRGLEAFF. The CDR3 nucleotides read TGCAGTGCTGACAGGGGCCTTGAAGCTTTCTTT.